This TCR beta chain was sequenced during a study of blood T cell repertoires in COVID-19 (dated by TCRdb to 2020 to 2021). About the study as a whole: The collaborator samples originated in the United States, Italy and Spain and spanned the acute and convalescent phases of COVID-19. A freely available public database, intended as a resource for researchers studying the immune response to SARS-CoV-2, is where the repertoires were released. The dataset comprised deeply sampled blood TCRbeta repertoires from subjects exposed to, actively infected with, or recovered from COVID-19. Where HLA class I and class II types were available, the types were taken from metadata supplied by the sample provider, not from assay-based typing. Samples came from the ongoing ImmuneRACE study (first 160 participants) plus 1,254 subjects from 6 global collaborators. The sample metadata nearly always contained a de-identified subject ID, COVID-19 status, age in years and sex. The material from the prospective study consisted of cDNA or gDNA derived from T cells, B-cell-depleted T cells, or PBMCs. What the research found in general, with its limitations: The amount of clinical and demographic metadata varied by source and participant and was provided uncurated.

As for this clone: The specificity of this receptor is unknown. No clone much larger than this one lies a single base away; base qualities are absent.

TCRbeta CDR3 regions were amplified from genomic DNA using the immunoSEQ Assay, a bias-controlled multiplex PCR. The original methods were these. Within the assay, amplification of reference gene primers was used to estimate how many nucleated cells each sample contained. Sequence reads were collapsed and filtered to measure the absolute abundance of every unique TCRbeta CDR3 rearrangement. Productive Simpson clonality was computed per sample as the square root of Simpson's diversity index over productive rearrangements. The immuneACCESS repertoire file appears here via TCRdb, limited to in-frame rearrangements. These files lack a portion of the clones; in checked studies, under half of the deficit traces to unresolved V genes, and the cause of the others is not known. The DNA was the basis for D and trimming; V, J and clone size are from that table. The sample table shows about 250,000 clones, and about 90% are seen once. Around 0.86% of the sample comes from the top ten.

Looking up the germline V gene yields CDR1 SNHLY and CDR2 FYNNEI. V and J are trimmed by 6 bases and 3 bases, and the gene matches miss 9 bases of the junction. There are 16 amino acids in the CDR3, from cysteine to phenylalanine inclusive. Only the CDR3 DNA is retained, 48 bases long and in frame from the first base. One collaborating source in Seattle enrolled patients while the patients were actively infected and followed the patients over time throughout the course of disease. Collaborating institutions collected whole blood in K2EDTA tubes following their own protocols. For TCRbeta analysis, collaborator samples were shipped as frozen whole blood, as isolated PBMCs, or as DNA extracted from either sample type.

The clonotype comes from a man aged 25 to 45 with COVID-19, enrolled during active disease. This sequence uses TRBV2 and TRBJ2-5, with 11 bases aligning to TRBD2. Input material: peripheral blood. The DNA sequence reads TGTGCCAGCAGAGAATTGACTAGCGGGGTGAAAGAGACCCAGTACTTC. This gives the protein CASRELTSGVKETQYF. Here the CDR3 is joined to the reference TRBV2 and TRBJ2-5 genes, and the full variable domain is: EPEVTQTPSHQVTQMGQEVILRCVPISNHLYFYWYRQILGQKVEFLVSFYNNEISEKSEIFDDQFSVERPDGSNFTLKIRSTKLEDSAMYFCASRELTSGVKETQYFGPGTRLLVL.